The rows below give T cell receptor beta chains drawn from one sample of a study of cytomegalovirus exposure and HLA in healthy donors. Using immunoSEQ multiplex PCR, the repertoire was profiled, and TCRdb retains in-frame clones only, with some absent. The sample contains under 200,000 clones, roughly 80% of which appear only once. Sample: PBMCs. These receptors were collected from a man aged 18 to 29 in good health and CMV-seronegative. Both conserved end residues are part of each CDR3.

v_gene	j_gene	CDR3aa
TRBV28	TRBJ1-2	CASSLIGGVVYTF
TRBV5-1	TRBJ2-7	CASNPSPGLNYEQYF
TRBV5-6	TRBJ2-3	CASSWRAGGDTQYF
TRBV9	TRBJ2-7	CASSVGGGTSYEQYF
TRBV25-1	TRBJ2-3	CASSESQWSTDTQYF
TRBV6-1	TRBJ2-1	CASSESRSSYNEQFF
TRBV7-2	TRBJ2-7	CASSLGLAGYEQYF
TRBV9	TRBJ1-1	CASSVGQRNTEAFF
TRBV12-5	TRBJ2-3	CASGLVGRQYF
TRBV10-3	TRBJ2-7	CAISGPGGLDEQYF
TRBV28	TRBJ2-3	CASSFPGQDTDTQYF
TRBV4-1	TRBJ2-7	CASSQVLGEQYF
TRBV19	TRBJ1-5	CASSTRGPQHF
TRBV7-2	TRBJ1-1	CASSGVGAANTEAFF
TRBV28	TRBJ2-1	CASTLIGGGSYNEQFF
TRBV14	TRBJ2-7	CASSQVMWGLKDF
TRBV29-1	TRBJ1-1	CSVEDHGASNTEAFF
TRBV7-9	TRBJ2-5	CSSSLLGQGFGETQYF
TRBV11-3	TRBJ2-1	CASSLDLNNEQFF
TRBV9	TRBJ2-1	CASSVRGQKTNEQFF
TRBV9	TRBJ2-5	CASSVARTSGRAFPETQYF
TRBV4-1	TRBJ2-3	CASSQVGAQDTQYF
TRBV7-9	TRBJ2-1	CASSLSVRTGGTNEQFF
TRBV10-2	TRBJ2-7	CASSAGTSGRAAYEQYF
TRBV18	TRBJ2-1	CASSPRLAGGNEQFF
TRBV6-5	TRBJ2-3	CASSEKGEADTQYF
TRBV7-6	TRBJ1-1	CASSYDPGVTNTEAFF
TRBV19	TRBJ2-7	CASSTSGSSYEQYF
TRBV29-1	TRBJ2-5	CSVGLAGGQETQYF
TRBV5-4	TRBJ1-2	CASSAGGRDYGYTF
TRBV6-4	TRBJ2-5	CASSESLGGQETQYF
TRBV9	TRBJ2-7	CASSVELAGDYEQYF
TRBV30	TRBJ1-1	CAWSVAGAEAFF
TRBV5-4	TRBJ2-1	CASSLGQGGEQFF
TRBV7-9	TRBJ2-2	CASSLGRGSGTGELFF
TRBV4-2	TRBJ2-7	CASSQGTGEGYEQYF
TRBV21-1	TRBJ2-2	CASTGGRSDPYGQLFF
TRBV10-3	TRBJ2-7	CAISQTSLSSYEQYF
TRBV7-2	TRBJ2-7	CASSFPLSGSSYEQYF
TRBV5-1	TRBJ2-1	CASSCPTSGRDNEQFF
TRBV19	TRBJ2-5	CATTGGRETQYF
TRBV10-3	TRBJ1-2	CAISESRDRGGDTF
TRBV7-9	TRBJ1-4	CASRGQGNEKLFF